This record concerns one T cell receptor beta chain sequence. Its specific antigen is unknown. No much larger clone is present one base from it, and per-base qualities are unavailable. The data originate from a study of blood T cell repertoires in COVID-19 (dated by TCRdb to 2018 to 2020). The study in broad terms: Samples from collaborators originated in the United States, Italy and Spain and spanned both the acute and convalescent phases of COVID-19. The material from the prospective study consisted of cDNA or gDNA derived from T cells, B-cell-depleted T cells, or PBMCs. The dataset comprised deeply sampled blood TCRbeta repertoires from subjects exposed to, actively infected with, or recovered from COVID-19. The repertoires were released in a freely available public database meant as a resource for research on the immune response to SARS-CoV-2. The samples were drawn from the first 160 participants of the ongoing ImmuneRACE study and from 950 to 1,500 subjects provided by 6 global collaborators. The sample metadata nearly always contained a de-identified subject ID, COVID-19 status, age in years and sex. Where available, HLA class I and class II types were obtained from metadata supplied by the sample provider rather than from assay-based typing. The investigation overall reported the following: The amount of clinical and demographic metadata varied by source and participant and was provided uncurated.

TCRbeta CDR3 regions were amplified from genomic DNA using the immunoSEQ Assay, a bias-controlled multiplex PCR. From the authors' description of their analysis: Nucleated cell counts per sample were estimated from amplification of reference gene primers within the assay. Sequence reads were collapsed and filtered to measure the absolute abundance of every unique TCRbeta CDR3 rearrangement. For each sample, productive Simpson clonality was calculated as the square root of Simpson's diversity index across productive rearrangements. Entries here come from immuneACCESS through TCRdb and include only in-frame sequences with V and J called. Some clones fail to appear in such tables; in the studies checked, an unresolved V gene covers under half of the shortfall, and the cause of the remainder is unknown. V and J calls and clone size are as listed in that table; D and trimming were resolved from the DNA. The sample table records approximately 70,000 clones; more than 75% of these occur just once. The ten largest clonotypes hold roughly a sixth of the sample.

The CDR3 contains 13 residues, cysteine and phenylalanine counted. The entry retains the CDR3 DNA only, 39 bases that are in frame from base 1. V is clipped by 1 base and J by 3 bases, and the sequence between their germline boundaries is 6 bases long. From a lookup of the germline V gene, CDR1 and CDR2 are MGHRA and YSYEKL. Collaborating institutions collected whole blood in K2EDTA tubes following their own protocols. For TCRbeta analysis, collaborators shipped samples in one of three forms: frozen whole blood, isolated PBMCs, or DNA extracted from either of those sample types. Sequencing was carried out using peripheral blood. The chain links TRBV4-1 with TRBJ2-5; the D region possibly corresponds to TRBD2 (5 bases align). This receptor was obtained from a human donor in a cohort sampled during active COVID-19. CDR3 reads: CASSQVGEETQYF. The sequence in DNA is TGCGCCAGCAGCCAAGTCGGGGAAGAGACCCAGTACTTC.